This T cell receptor beta chain was sequenced in a study of tumor-infiltrating lymphocytes in primary liver carcinoma. Study-level results: A small share of top clones, only about 7-25%, was found in all five tumor regions.

This clonotype was seen at least ten times. As yet, its antigen is unknown. Both RNA and DNA were isolated together from about 21-30 mg of bulk tissue that had not been sorted. Germline values: CDR1 SGHKS, CDR2 YYEKEE (reference sequence). CDR3 size: 14 residues. Unmatched junction bases numbered 7, after V lost 5 bases and J lost 5 bases. cDNA specific to TCR beta was made from around 530 ng of total RNA, with a constant-region primer employed for priming. TCR beta libraries came from three nested multiplex PCR rounds using slightly modified ARM-PCR. Amplification in the first two PCR rounds was performed using TRBV1-TRBV30 forward primers and a C-beta reverse primer for 10 cycles each. TCRdb analysed the multiplex PCR reads with MiXCR anew, one entry per CDR3 protein. This table has about 70,000 distinct CDR3 sequences, over 60% appearing once.

Sequenced: liver tumor tissue from sampling region 4. Documented subset: tumor region T4, right-lateral pole. V gene TRBV5-5 combines with J gene TRBJ1-5, with TRBD1 identical over 7 bases. This TCR derives from a man aged 35 to 55 with primary liver carcinoma and hepatitis B virus infection. CDR3 DNA sequence: TGTGCCAGCAGTCTTCTCCAGGGGGATCAGCCCCAGCATTTT. Encoded protein: CASSLLQGDQPQHF.